Below, one TCR beta chain is given with its context. Its antigen is still unknown. This sample was taken from a study of cytomegalovirus exposure and HLA in healthy donors. The repertoire was sequenced with immunoSEQ multiplex PCR; TCRdb's copy has only in-frame clones and lacks some. In the table there are 200,000 or so clones, approximately 80% of which are singletons. Study results and caveats: According to a subsequent analysis, TCR clusters from the first cohort were inclined to appear together in the roughly 120 validation repertoires. Most TCR sequences showed up rarely, but some public TCRs showed up in many donors. Three chains linked to CMV were shown in vitro to be specific for CMV antigens.

This CDR3 comprises 17 residues. CDR1 is WNHNN, CDR2 SYGVQD, per germline (reference sequence). The J gene is TRBJ2-4, the V gene TRBV10-1; 15 bases match TRBD2. Sequenced input: PBMCs. The sequence was obtained from a young man in good health and CMV-seropositive. CDR3 protein: CAPRRTSGRVAKNIQYF. Written as DNA, the CDR3 is TGCGCGCCAAGGAGGACTAGCGGGAGGGTGGCCAAAAACATTCAGTACTTC.